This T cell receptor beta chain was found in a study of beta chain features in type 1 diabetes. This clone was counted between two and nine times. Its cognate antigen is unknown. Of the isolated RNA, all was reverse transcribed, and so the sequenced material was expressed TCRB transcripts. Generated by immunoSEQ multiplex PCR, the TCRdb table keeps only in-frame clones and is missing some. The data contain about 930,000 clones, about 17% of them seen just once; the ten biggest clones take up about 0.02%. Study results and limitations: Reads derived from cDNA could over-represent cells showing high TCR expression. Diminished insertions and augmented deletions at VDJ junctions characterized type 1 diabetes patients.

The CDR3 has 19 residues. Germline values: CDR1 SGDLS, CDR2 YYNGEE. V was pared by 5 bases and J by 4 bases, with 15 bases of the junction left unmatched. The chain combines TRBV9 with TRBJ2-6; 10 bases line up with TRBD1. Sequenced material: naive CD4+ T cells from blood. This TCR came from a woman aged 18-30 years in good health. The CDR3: CASSRHSDRGQLGANVLTF. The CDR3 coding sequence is TGTGCCAGCAGTCGACACTCCGACAGGGGGCAATTAGGGGCCAACGTCCTGACTTTC.